This entry lists 26 T cell receptor beta chains sequenced from one sample in a study of regulatory T cells in long-lasting Graves disease. Arm-PCR of CDR3 regions and iRepertoire HTBI primers were used to build TCR beta libraries. TCRdb reprocessed the multiplex PCR reads via MiXCR and lists one record per CDR3 protein. The sample lists under 250,000 distinct CDR3 sequences, just over 20% occurring once. Time point in this sample: newly diagnosed GD, antithyroid drugs for less than 3 months. Following extraction of RNA from PBMCs, that RNA was used to make the TCR library. The source material was peripheral blood mononuclear cells (PBMCs), sampled at new diagnosis, from a patient treated with antithyroid drugs. Source of these receptors: a female donor with Graves disease.

The J gene is TRBJ1-5, the V gene TRBV28; D possibly corresponds to TRBD1 (5 bases). Per the germline V gene, CDR1 is MDHEN and CDR2 is SYDVKM. Trimming removed 3 bases at V and 1 base at J, with 19 bases between. This CDR3 is 18 amino acids long. The CDR3 is CASSLISGRAGSNQPQHF. In DNA, the CDR3 is TGTGCCAGCAGTTTGATATCGGGAAGGGCAGGGAGCAATCAGCCCCAGCATTTT.

This clonotype showed up just once. The gene calls are TRBV7-2 and TRBJ1-4, with 10 bases matching TRBD1. The germline CDR1 and CDR2 sequences are SGHTA and FQGNSA. Trimming at V came to 4 bases and at J to 8 bases, leaving 19 bases not matched to a gene. The CDR3 length is 19 residues. CDR3 in DNA: TGTGCCAGCAGCTCCCGACGGGCCAACCGGGACAGGGGAAGGGAAAAACTGTTTTTT. Amino acids: CASSSRRANRDRGREKLFF.

V usage is TRBV9 and J usage is TRBJ2-1, with 9 positions matching TRBD2. The CDR3 totals 18 residues. Trimming removed 0 bases from V and 3 bases from J; junction bases left unmatched: 10. In germline, CDR1 is SGDLS, CDR2 YYNGEE. In DNA form, the CDR3 reads TGTGCCAGCAGCGTAGAGGGTGCTAGCGGGACTTTCTACAATGAGCAGTTCTTC. Its translation is CASSVEGASGTFYNEQFF.

This clonotype appeared many times. V is TRBV7-3 and J is TRBJ2-5; 7 nucleotides agree with TRBD2. The V segment lost 2 bases and the J segment 5 bases; nucleotides outside the gene matches: 8. The CDR3 spans 15 residues. Germline CDR1 reads SGHTA; CDR2 reads FQGTGA. CDR3 DNA: TGTGCCAGCAGCTTAGACGGCGGGAGAGACGAGACCCAGTACTTC. It specifies CASSLDGGRDETQYF.

The sample holds many counts of this clonotype. The chain has TRBV18 and TRBJ1-5; 12 positions match TRBD1. Germline CDR1 KGHSH, CDR2 LQKENI. The CDR3 has 14 amino acids. Losses at the gene ends were 3 bases for V and 11 bases for J; bases not matched to a gene: 5. Written as DNA, the CDR3 is TGTGCCAGCTCACCTGGGACAGGGGGCCCAGCCCAGCATTTT. Its protein product is CASSPGTGGPAQHF.

J is TRBJ2-5 and V is TRBV4-1; tentatively, D is TRBD2 (6 bases). CDR1 MGHRA and CDR2 YSYEKL come from the germline V gene. CDR3 length equals 17 residues. V lost 1 base, J lost 5 bases, and 20 bases lay in between. This CDR3 is CASSQGTDGGRRETQYF. CDR3 sequence (DNA): TGCGCCAGCAGCCAAGGTACGGACGGGGGACGTCGGGAGACCCAGTACTTC.

This clonotype appeared many times. The chain joins TRBV11-3 to TRBJ1-4; the D is unclear. This CDR3 spans 15 amino acids. Trimming took off 4 bases at V and 2 bases at J, with 11 bases between the two ends. The germline gives CDR1 SGHNT, CDR2 YENEEA. The CDR3 loop is CASSSRDTTNEKLFF. CDR3 nucleotides: TGTGCCAGCAGCTCCCGGGATACGACTAATGAAAAACTGTTTTTT. The full variable domain, in which reference TRBV11-3 and TRBJ1-4 provide the parts outside the CDR3, is EAGVVQSPRYKIIEKKQPVAFWCNPISGHNTLYWYLQNLGQGPELLIRYENEEAVDDSQLPKDRFSAERLKGVDSTLKIQPAELGDSAVYLCASSSRDTTNEKLFFGSGTQLSVL.

This clonotype was counted at least ten times. The rearrangement joins TRBV3-1 to TRBJ1-2; perhaps TRBD1 as D (5 bases). Germline CDR1 is LGHDT and CDR2 is YNNKEL (reference sequence). The CDR3 has 15 amino acids. V was clipped by 4 bases and J by 5 bases, with 17 bases between them. CDR3 amino acids: CASSLSDLQGYGYTF. The DNA of the CDR3 is TGTGCCAGCAGCCTATCGGACCTCCAGGGATATGGCTACACCTTC.

In this sample, this clonotype turned up many times. This chain connects TRBV6-2 or TRBV6-3 to TRBJ2-7, with a weak D call TRBD1 (8 bases). V was clipped by 4 bases and J by 1 base, with 14 bases between them. This CDR3 is built from 15 residues. Germline CDR1 is MNHEY and CDR2 is SVGEGT. The CDR3 sequence: CASSFNRGGSYEQYF. The CDR3 DNA reads TGTGCCAGCAGTTTCAACAGGGGGGGATCCTACGAGCAGTACTTC.

The table lists this clonotype with a few counts. The chain recombines TRBV5-1 with TRBJ2-7, with 9 nucleotides matching TRBD1. V shed 2 bases and J 5 bases; nucleotides not matched to a gene: 8. CDR3 length: 15 residues. Per the germline V gene, CDR1 is SGHRS and CDR2 is YFSETQ. CDR3: CASSFGDREFHEQYF. Here the CDR3 DNA reads TGCGCCAGCAGCTTTGGGGACAGGGAATTCCACGAGCAGTACTTC.

This clonotype was picked up a small number of times. This chain joins TRBV20-1 and TRBJ2-7, with 7 bases identical to TRBD1. With V trimmed by 4 bases and J by 2 bases, 2 bases remained unmatched. Germline lookup yields CDR1 DFQATT and CDR2 SNEGSKA (reference sequence). The CDR3 has 12 residues. As DNA, the CDR3 is TGCAGTGCTACGACAGGGACCTACGAGCAGTACTTC. This encodes CSATTGTYEQYF.

This clonotype was seen ten or more times. This chain links TRBV20-1 with TRBJ1-1, with D uncertain. The CDR3 has 10 residues. The V gene's germline CDR1 is DFQATT and CDR2 SNEGSKA (reference sequence). With 5 bases removed from V and 8 bases from J, the gap between germline ends came to 9 bases. The CDR3 loop reads CSALEMEAFF. For the CDR3, the DNA is TGCAGTGCTCTGGAAATGGAAGCTTTCTTT.

In regard to this clonotype: This likely came from a read error, as a far larger clone is one base away. The gene calls are TRBV2 and TRBJ2-5; possible D gene TRBD1, 6 bases. Trimming stripped 6 bases from V and 3 bases from J, with 23 bases between. The CDR3 spans 17 residues. The germline V gene encodes CDR1 SNHLY and CDR2 FYNNEI. CDR3 amino acids: CASSPRASLDRKETQYF. CDR3 bases: TGTGCCAGCAGCCCGAGAGCGTCCTTGGACAGAAAAGAGACCCAGTACTTC.

The chain recombines TRBV7-8 with TRBJ1-6, with 7 bases that match TRBD1. V shed 2 bases and J 7 bases; nucleotides not matched to a gene: 2. The CDR3 sequence is 14 residues long. CDR1 and CDR2 (germline): SGHVS, FQNEAQ. CDR3 DNA: TGTGCCAGCAGCTTAAGGGGGCGGAATTCACCCCTCCACTTT. This codes for CASSLRGRNSPLHF.

This clonotype was seen many times. The chain uses TRBV6-2 or TRBV6-3 and TRBJ2-2; D gene uncertain. The CDR3 length is 14 residues. The ends were cut back, 4 bases at V and 5 bases at J, with 11 bases in the middle. CDR1 and CDR2 (germline): MNHEY, SVGEGT. The CDR3 coding sequence is TGTGCCAGCAGTTTTTCAACAAATACCGGGGAGCTGTTTTTT. This codes for CASSFSTNTGELFF.

Many counts were recorded for this clonotype. This chain joins TRBV10-3 and TRBJ2-1; D might be TRBD1 (6 bases). The CDR3 length is 14 residues. CDR1 ENHRY and CDR2 SYGVKD come from the germline V gene. V was trimmed by 3 bases and J by 6 bases, leaving 12 bases between them. CDR3 DNA: TGTGCCATCAGTGAAGAGTACAGGGCCAATGAGCAGTTCTTC. Translated: CAISEEYRANEQFF.

This clonotype occurred a few times. The conserved phenylalanine or tryptophan is not found at the CDR3 terminus, so this likely reflects a read error. V is TRBV27 and J is TRBJ1-2, with D tentatively TRBD1 (5 bases). This CDR3 is 13 amino acids long. The germline gives CDR1 MNHEY, CDR2 SMNVEV (reference sequence). Trimming removed 2 bases from V and 4 bases from J, with 8 bases in between. The CDR3 region has the DNA TGTGCCAGCAGTTTAGAGGGGCCCTATGGCTACACCCTC. Its translation is CASSLEGPYGYTL.

Many counts were recorded for this clonotype. This chain connects TRBV6-1 to TRBJ1-5, with 7 bases matching TRBD1. The CDR3 loop spans 15 amino acids. The V and J ends lost 5 bases and 3 bases, in that order; junction bases with no gene match: 7. The V gene's germline CDR1 is MNHNS and CDR2 SASEGT. CDR3 bases: TGTGCCAGCAGTCCCGGGACAGACTTCAATCAGCCCCAGCATTTT. It specifies CASSPGTDFNQPQHF.

This clonotype has ten or more counts. This chain connects TRBV27 to TRBJ2-5; TRBD1 matches at 7 bases. Germline CDR1 MNHEY, CDR2 SMNVEV (reference sequence). V shed 3 bases and J 5 bases; nucleotides not matched to a gene: 6. This CDR3 region has 14 residues. CDR3: CASSLENRGETQYF. The CDR3 bases are TGTGCCAGCAGTTTGGAGAACAGGGGCGAGACCCAGTACTTC.

CDR3 sequence (DNA): TGCAGTGCTGAGACTAGCGGTCATGGCACAGATACGCAGTATTTT. It translates to CSAETSGHGTDTQYF. The rearrangement uses TRBV20-1 and TRBJ2-3, with TRBD2 matching 9 bases. The CDR3 is 15 amino acids. CDR1 and CDR2 (germline): DFQATT, SNEGSKA (reference sequence). V was clipped by 5 bases and J by 1 base; unmatched bases: 7.

At least ten counts were recorded for this clonotype. CDR3 sequence reads: CASSQQGAKGEKLFF. Written as DNA, the CDR3 is TGTGCCAGCAGCCAACAGGGGGCGAAGGGTGAAAAACTGTTTTTT. The chain has TRBV3-1 and TRBJ1-4; 8 positions match TRBD1. Losses at the gene ends were 2 bases for V and 7 bases for J; bases not matched to a gene: 6. The CDR3 sequence is 15 residues long. Germline values: CDR1 LGHDT, CDR2 YNNKEL (reference sequence).

This clonotype was seen only a few times. CDR3 protein: CASSPTSGYEQYF. CDR3 coding DNA: TGTGCCAGCAGCCCCACTAGCGGCTACGAGCAGTACTTC. This rearrangement joins TRBV9 to TRBJ2-7; 8 bases line up with TRBD2. The CDR3 is 13 amino acids. The ends lost 4 bases at V and 3 bases at J; junction bases unmatched: 3. Germline V gene data show CDR1 as SGDLS and CDR2 as YYNGEE.

This clonotype occurred many times. This chain uses TRBV7-3 with TRBJ2-7, with 10 nucleotides matching TRBD1. J gave up 6 bases and V 5 bases, and 10 bases lay outside the gene matches. Germline V gene lookup returns CDR1 SGHTA and CDR2 FQGTGA. CDR3 length: 15 residues. The CDR3 here is CASSRQGAGASEQYF. CDR3 nucleotide sequence: TGTGCCAGCAGCCGACAGGGGGCGGGGGCAAGCGAGCAGTACTTC.

Many counts were recorded for this clonotype. The rearrangement uses TRBV6-1 and TRBJ2-2; weak D call: TRBD1 (6 bases). This CDR3 has 16 residues. Germline CDR1 is MNHNS and CDR2 is SASEGT. V was clipped by 6 bases and J by 1 base, with 15 bases between them. CDR3 nucleotides: TGTGCCAGCAGGGACCCGGGACACATGAACACCGGGGAGCTGTTTTTT. It encodes CASRDPGHMNTGELFF.

This clonotype was found many times. The CDR3 here is CASSKDRTTNEKLFF. The CDR3 nucleotides are TGTGCCAGCAGTAAGGACAGGACAACTAATGAAAAACTGTTTTTT. The V call is TRBV2, the J call TRBJ1-4; 7 bases are shared with TRBD1. CDR1 is SNHLY and CDR2 is FYNNEI in the germline V gene. The CDR3 spans 15 residues. After removal of 5 bases from V and 0 bases from J, the junction contained 3 bases not matched to a gene. Variable domain in full (rest from reference TRBV2 and TRBJ1-4): EPEVTQTPSHQVTQMGQEVILRCVPISNHLYFYWYRQILGQKVEFLVSFYNNEISEKSEIFDDQFSVERPDGSNFTLKIRSTKLEDSAMYFCASSKDRTTNEKLFFGSGTQLSVL.

This clonotype was recorded many times. The CDR3 protein is CASSLTSKGELFF. In nucleotides, the CDR3 is TGTGCCAGCAGCCTGACTAGCAAAGGGGAGCTGTTTTTT. V gene TRBV3-2 combines with J gene TRBJ2-2; TRBD2, the D gene given by the table, was not confirmed from the DNA. TRBV3-2 corresponds to a pseudogene. The CDR3 is 13 amino acids.